This TCR beta chain is drawn from a study of blood T cell repertoires in COVID-19. Clones were read by immunoSEQ multiplex PCR, and TCRdb kept only the in-frame ones, dropping some. The sample holds some 290,000 clones, roughly 79% seen once. The CDR3 is 15 amino acids. The V gene end was trimmed by 3 bases and the J gene end by 2 bases; junction bases not matched to a gene: 5. Germline V gene lookup returns CDR1 ENHRY and CDR2 SYGVKD. This TCR derives from a woman aged 55-69 years with active or convalescent COVID-19. The sequenced material came from peripheral blood. The chain carries TRBV10-3 and TRBJ1-1; 8 positions agree with TRBD1. Here the CDR3 DNA reads TGTGCCATCAGTGATAGGACAGGGAACAACACTGAAGCTTTCTTT. This translates into CAISDRTGNNTEAFF.